This passage covers 13 T cell receptor beta chains from one sample sequenced in a study of technical replicates of blood from several donors. Libraries were prepared by immunoSEQ multiplex PCR; TCRdb keeps only in-frame clonotypes and omits some of them. The data contain about 79,000 clones, roughly 94% of them singletons. The sequencing sample was made of T cells isolated from PBMCs. These receptors were obtained from a human donor in good health.

The CDR3 protein is CSVGTGTRTDTQYF. The CDR3 DNA follows: TGCAGCGTAGGGACAGGAACGAGGACAGATACGCAGTATTTT. This rearrangement joins TRBV29-1 to TRBJ2-3; 8 nucleotides agree with TRBD1. V trimming: 6 bases; J trimming: 3 bases; junction bases outside the gene matches: 8. The CDR3 runs to 14 residues. Germline V gene sequence: CDR1 SQVTM, CDR2 ANQGSEA.

The rearrangement links TRBV7-9 to TRBJ2-3; D is perhaps TRBD2 (9 bases). Trimming took off 5 bases at V and 6 bases at J, with 30 bases between the two ends. CDR3 length: 19 residues. In germline, CDR1 is SEHNR, CDR2 FQNEAQ (reference sequence). In DNA, the CDR3 is TGTGCCAGCAGCCCCAGGGGCCAGGGGGCGTCGCGGGAGGGTGATACGCAGTATTTT. Its translation is CASSPRGQGASREGDTQYF.

On this clone itself: The sample contains more than one DNA sequence encoding this CDR3. The chain uses TRBV28 and TRBJ2-7; D is unclear. CDR3 length: 12 residues. Per the germline V gene, CDR1 is MDHEN and CDR2 is SYDVKM. Trimming removed 2 bases from V and 3 bases from J, with 5 bases in between. CDR3 DNA sequence: TGTGCCAGCAGTTTAGCCGGCTACGAGCAGTACTTC. Encoded protein: CASSLAGYEQYF.

The chain has TRBV5-1 and TRBJ2-7; D is uncertain. V lost 1 base to trimming and J lost 0 bases, with 11 bases between them. The CDR3 has 15 amino acids. The germline gives CDR1 SGHRS, CDR2 YFSETQ. The CDR3 loop is CASSLTQATSYEQYF. DNA for the CDR3: TGCGCCAGCAGCTTGACTCAGGCGACCTCCTACGAGCAGTACTTC.

This clone was observed a single time. The rearrangement joins TRBV6-1 to TRBJ2-2; 7 positions agree with TRBD2. The CDR3 has 16 amino acids. Trimming removed 3 bases from V and 3 bases from J; junction bases left unmatched: 7. Germline loops: CDR1 MNHNS, CDR2 SASEGT. DNA for the CDR3: TGTGCCAGCAGTGACCCCAGCGGGGACCACACCGGGGAGCTGTTTTTT. Translated: CASSDPSGDHTGELFF.

The CDR3, as DNA: TGTGCCAGCAGCCTAACAGGAAGAGATACGCAGTATTTT. The encoded protein is CASSLTGRDTQYF. The rearrangement links TRBV6-1 to TRBJ2-3; weak D call: TRBD1 (5 bases). Germline values: CDR1 MNHNS, CDR2 SASEGT. The CDR3 spans 13 residues. V lost 6 bases to trimming and J lost 5 bases, with 12 bases between them.

The CDR3, as DNA: TGCGCCAGCAGCTTGACAGGTGCACCAGCTAACTATGGCTACACCTTC. It translates to CASSLTGAPANYGYTF. The chain uses TRBV5-1 and TRBJ1-2, with D possibly being TRBD1 (5 bases). This CDR3 is built from 16 residues. CDR1 is SGHRS and CDR2 is YFSETQ in the germline V gene. V lost 1 base to trimming and J lost 0 bases, with 13 bases between them.

The chain has TRBV19 and TRBJ1-2; perhaps TRBD1 as D (6 bases). The CDR3 totals 16 residues. The V end lost 5 bases, the J end lost 4 bases, and 20 bases lay between the germline ends. From germline, CDR1 is LNHDA and CDR2 SQIVND (reference sequence). As DNA, the CDR3 is TGTGCCAGTAGTCCCCAGGGGCAGATGTTGTCCTATGGCTACACCTTC. Its protein is CASSPQGQMLSYGYTF.

V is TRBV15 and J is TRBJ2-7, with 7 bases that match TRBD1. V trimming: 0 bases; J trimming: 0 bases; junction bases outside the gene matches: 2. CDR1 LNHNV and CDR2 YYDKDF come from the germline V gene (reference sequence). This CDR3 comprises 15 residues. The CDR3 sequence is CATSRDRDSSYEQYF. The CDR3 DNA sequence: TGTGCCACCAGCAGAGATAGGGACAGCTCCTACGAGCAGTACTTC. The variable domain in full, completed from reference TRBV15 and TRBJ2-7, reads DAMVIQNPRYQVTQFGKPVTLSCSQTLNHNVMYWYQQKSSQAPKLLFHYYDKDFNNEADTPDNFQSRRPNTSFCFLDIRSPGLGDTAMYLCATSRDRDSSYEQYFGPGTRLTVT.

This sequence joins TRBV30 and TRBJ2-2, with D possibly matching TRBD2 (6 bases). From germline, CDR1 is GTSNPN and CDR2 SVGIG (reference sequence). This CDR3 has 13 amino acids. The V end lost 5 bases, the J end lost 3 bases, and 10 bases lay between the germline ends. Here the CDR3 DNA reads TGTGCCTGGGGGGGGTCGTACACCGGGGAGCTGTTTTTT. Translated: CAWGGSYTGELFF.

The chain couples TRBV19 to TRBJ2-7; 8 bases are a match to TRBD2. This CDR3 comprises 14 residues. Germline CDR1 and CDR2: LNHDA and SQIVND (reference sequence). V was clipped by 3 bases and J by 2 bases; unmatched bases: 3. The CDR3 DNA is TGTGCCAGTAGTATCGCAGCGGGAGCCTACGAGCAGTACTTC. Its translation is CASSIAAGAYEQYF.

This chain uses TRBV4-1 with TRBJ2-2; D ambiguous. The germline CDR1 and CDR2 sequences are MGHRA and YSYEKL. The CDR3 has 14 amino acids. With 1 base removed from V and 1 base from J, the gap between germline ends came to 4 bases. The CDR3 spells CASSQVQNTGELFF. The DNA of the CDR3 is TGCGCCAGCAGCCAAGTACAGAACACCGGGGAGCTGTTTTTT.

The rearrangement uses TRBV5-6 and TRBJ1-2; 7 nucleotides match TRBD1. V shed 4 bases and J 1 base; nucleotides not matched to a gene: 16. The length of the CDR3 is 18 residues. Germline V gives CDR1 SGHDT, CDR2 YYEEEE. This CDR3 reads CASSAYRGRPDNNYGYTF. CDR3 nucleotides: TGTGCCAGCAGCGCCTACAGGGGACGCCCCGACAATAACTATGGCTACACCTTC. Using reference TRBV5-6 and TRBJ1-2 for the parts outside the CDR3, the full variable domain is DAGVTQSPTHLIKTRGQQVTLRCSPKSGHDTVSWYQQALGQGPQFIFQYYEEEERQRGNFPDRFSGHQFPNYSSELNVNALLLGDSALYLCASSAYRGRPDNNYGYTFGSGTRLTVV.